This T cell receptor beta chain stems from a study of early T cells in non-severe SARS-CoV-2 infection. In the study overall: The authors sequenced bulk RNA from unsorted whole blood, leaving chains unpaired. Broader study findings: Database matching using VDJdb favored anti-spike CD8 responses, with private and CD4 specificities left missing.

CDR1 and CDR2 (germline): SGHDT, YYEEEE. There are 14 residues in the CDR3. The V end was cut by 0 bases, the J end by 4 bases, with 10 bases between. In the library, individual cDNA molecules carried attached unique molecular identifiers. TCRdb itself ran the 5' RACE reads through MiXCR, one entry per CDR3 protein. The repertoire holds some 30,000 distinct CDR3 sequences, with approximately 6% as singletons. This clonotype was seen ten or more times. Antigen specificity is unknown. The rearrangement joins TRBV5-6 to TRBJ2-5; no definite D call. This clonotype was obtained from an adult who was a healthcare worker with PCR-confirmed SARS-CoV-2 infection or an uninfected control (not recorded which). Sequenced material: whole blood. The CDR3 here is CASSLAERTETQYF. In DNA, the CDR3 is TGTGCCAGCAGCTTGGCGGAGCGAACAGAGACCCAGTACTTC.